This T cell receptor (beta chain) stems from a study of OX40 agonist ivuxolimab in advanced cancers. Study-level results: Patients who responded partially at 0.1-3.0 mg/kg showed clonal expansion ranking among the lowest. Within 6 weeks, CD4+ and CD8+ blood T cells expanded clonally at 0.1 to 3.0 mg/kg.

The table came from immunoSEQ multiplex PCR; TCRdb's copy has only in-frame clones and leaves some out. Of over 150,000 clones in the sample, 85% to 95% were seen once. The CDR3 loop spans 17 amino acids. Germline values: CDR1 LGHNA, CDR2 YNFKEQ. Trimming removed 2 bases at V and 0 bases at J, with 16 bases between. About this clone itself: Its target is unknown.

The sequencing used CD4+ or CD8+ T cells sorted from blood, collected in a trial of the OX40 agonist ivuxolimab. The clonotype was recovered from an adult with an advanced solid tumor such as melanoma, head and neck, liver or kidney cancer. The genes are TRBV4-2 and TRBJ1-1, with D tentatively TRBD1 (5 bases). CDR3 DNA: TGTGCCAGCAGCCAAACCCCGGGGGAAGCGATGAACACTGAAGCTTTCTTT. The encoded protein is CASSQTPGEAMNTEAFF.